The present T cell receptor beta chain was sequenced within a study of T-cell reconstitution after alpha-beta-depleted transplantation in children. Unique molecular identifiers were built into the TCRbeta library. TCRdb redid the calling of the PCR reads with MiXCR, one entry per CDR3 protein. The table has tens of thousands of distinct CDR3 sequences, 4.9% seen once. Germline V CDR1 and CDR2: SGHTA, FQGNSA. The CDR3 is 14 residues long. J lost 3 bases, V lost 8 bases, and 7 bases had no gene match. Findings and limits, study-wide: It was surviving recipient T cells and thymic progenitors that gave some patients high TCRbeta diversity at day 60. There were reportedly several hundred expanded graft clones from which alpha-beta T cells came about two months after transplant. Once a year had passed after transplant, T-cell counts and diversity came mostly from newly produced T cells.

Ten or more counts support this clonotype. What it binds is unknown. This sample comprised PBMCs, mostly from graft donor cells, obtained 180 days after TCRalphabeta/CD19-depleted stem cell transplant. This chain connects TRBV7-2 to TRBJ2-3, with TRBD2 matching over 8 bases. The sequence derives from a boy in the first two years of life who had a stem cell transplant for acute myeloid leukemia, so the T cells may come from the graft donor. In DNA form, the CDR3 reads TGTGCCAGCGGACGGGGGGGCCATACAGATACGCAGTATTTT. Translating it yields CASGRGGHTDTQYF. Full variable domain (remainder filled in from reference TRBV7-2 and TRBJ2-3): GAGVSQSPSNKVTEKGKDVELRCDPISGHTALYWYRQSLGQGLEFLIYFQGNSAPDKSGLPSDRFSAERTGGSVSTLTIQRTQQEDSAVYLCASGRGGHTDTQYFGPGTRLTVL.